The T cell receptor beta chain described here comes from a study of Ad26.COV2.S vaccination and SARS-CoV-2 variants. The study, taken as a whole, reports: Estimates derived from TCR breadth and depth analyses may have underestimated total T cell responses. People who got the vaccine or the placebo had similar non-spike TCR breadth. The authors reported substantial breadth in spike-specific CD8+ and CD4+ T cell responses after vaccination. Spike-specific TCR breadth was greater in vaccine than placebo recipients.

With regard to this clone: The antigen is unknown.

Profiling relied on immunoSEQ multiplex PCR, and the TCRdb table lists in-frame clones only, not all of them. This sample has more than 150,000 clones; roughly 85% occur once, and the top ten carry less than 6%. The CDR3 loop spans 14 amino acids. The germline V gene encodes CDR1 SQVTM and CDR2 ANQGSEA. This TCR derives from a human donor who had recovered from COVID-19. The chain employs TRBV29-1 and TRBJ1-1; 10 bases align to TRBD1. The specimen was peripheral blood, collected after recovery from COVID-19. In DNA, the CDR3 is TGCATTCCCGGGGACAGGGGCCAGAACACTGAAGCTTTCTTT. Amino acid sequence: CIPGDRGQNTEAFF. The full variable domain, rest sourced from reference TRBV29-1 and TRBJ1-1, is SAVISQKPSRDICQRGTSLTIQCQVDSQVTMMFWYRQQPGQSLTLIATANQGSEATYESGFVIDKFPISRPNLTFSTLTVSNMSPEDSSIYLCIPGDRGQNTEAFFGQGTRLTVV.